Presented here are 5 T cell receptor beta chains from one specimen sequenced in a study of blood T cells in healthy people across ages. PCR was performed a second time for roughly 7 to 12 cycles using a sample-barcoded 5' primer and a J-beta primer mix. TCRdb used MiXCR to reprocess the 5' RACE reads, holding one entry per CDR3 protein. The repertoire holds 550,000 to 600,000 distinct CDR3 sequences, with roughly 48% as singletons. Material for sequencing was blood. The receptors come from a man older than 75 in good health.

The CDR3 here is CASSHVSGRESNQPQHF. For the CDR3, the DNA is TGTGCCAGCAGCCACGTTTCGGGGCGCGAAAGCAATCAGCCCCAGCATTTT. The J gene is TRBJ1-5, the V gene TRBV7-9; D might be TRBD1 (5 bases). The CDR3 has 17 amino acids. CDR1 is SEHNR and CDR2 is FQNEAQ in the germline V gene (reference sequence). Deletions cut 5 bases from V and 1 base from J, with 18 bases between.

Ten or more counts support this clonotype. The V call is TRBV6-6, the J call TRBJ2-1; D not resolved. The V gene lost 5 bases and the J gene lost 9 bases, with 11 bases spanning the gap. The length of the CDR3 is 12 residues. CDR1 is MNHNY and CDR2 is SVGAGI in the germline V gene (reference sequence). CDR3 amino acids: CASSPPLGEQFF. DNA of the CDR3: TGTGCCAGCAGTCCCCCATTGGGTGAGCAGTTCTTC.

A word on this clonotype: Relative to the germline gene, one junction end is altered; a read error may explain this. This chain uses TRBV10-1 with TRBJ2-5; 9 bases fit TRBD1. The DNA end lines up better with TRBJ2-7; the J call may be wrong. Germline V CDR1 and CDR2: WNHNN, SYGVQD (reference sequence). CDR3 size: 16 residues. The CDR3 DNA reads TGTGCCAGCAGTGAGTCAAGGGGACAGGGTAAGGACGAGCAGTACTTC. It translates to CASSESRGQGKDEQYF.

The chain joins TRBV6-5 to TRBJ1-6; the D gene is possibly TRBD1 (5 bases). Germline V lookup: CDR1 MNHEY, CDR2 SVGAGI. The CDR3 has 14 amino acids. V lost 8 bases, J lost 11 bases, and 19 bases lay in between. The CDR3 reads CASGPGTVNPPLHF. In DNA form, the CDR3 reads TGTGCCAGCGGACCCGGGACGGTCAATCCACCCCTCCACTTT.

The chain carries TRBV7-2 and TRBJ2-4; D gene unclear. CDR3 length equals 14 residues. The V end lost 4 bases, the J end lost 9 bases, and 16 bases lay between the germline ends. Germline V gene data show CDR1 as SGHTA and CDR2 as FQGNSA. The CDR3: CASSSAVWGGIQYF. The CDR3 DNA sequence: TGTGCCAGCAGCTCAGCCGTATGGGGTGGCATTCAGTACTTC. Complete variable domain (other parts from reference TRBV7-2 and TRBJ2-4): GAGVSQSPSNKVTEKGKDVELRCDPISGHTALYWYRQSLGQGLEFLIYFQGNSAPDKSGLPSDRFSAERTGGSVSTLTIQRTQQEDSAVYLCASSSAVWGGIQYFGAGTRLSVL.